A selection of T cell receptor beta chains follows, all from one sample in a study of T-cell memory formation after mild COVID-19. In TCRdb, the 5' RACE reads were re-called with MiXCR into one record per CDR3 protein. The data show about 400,000 distinct CDR3 sequences, with about 25% seen just once and around 13% held by the top ten. The sample was PBMCs or a T cell subset sorted from them (not recorded which). The receptors were gathered from an adult woman who had mild COVID-19 (a few samples of this study predate the infection). Cell type and time point are not known. Both conserved end residues are part of each CDR3. Fields, in order: clone size, V gene, D gene, J gene, CDR3 protein, CDR3 DNA. D genes are given only for firm matches. Rows may omit the clone size; those that give it use once, few, many or a size class.

size: .
V: TRBV5-1
D: TRBD1
J: TRBJ2-5
CDR3: CASSLGGTGGSGETQYF
DNA: TGCGCCAGCAGCTTGGGAGGGACAGGGGGATCCGGGGAGACCCAGTACTTC

size: .
V: TRBV5-1
D: TRBD1
J: TRBJ2-7
CDR3: CASSLGRDRDYEQYF
DNA: TGCGCCAGCAGCTTGGGGCGGGACAGGGACTACGAGCAGTACTTC

size: few
V: TRBV4-1
D: TRBD1
J: TRBJ1-4
CDR3: CASSQYGTGLNEKLFF
DNA: TGCGCCAGCAGCCAGTACGGGACAGGGCTTAATGAAAAACTGTTTTTT

size: .
V: TRBV4-2
D: TRBD1
J: TRBJ1-1
CDR3: CASSPPGQGGSEAFF
DNA: TGTGCCAGCAGCCCACCCGGACAGGGTGGTTCTGAAGCTTTCTTT

size: few
V: TRBV20-1
D: .
J: TRBJ1-1
CDR3: CSPRVNTEAFF
DNA: TGCAGTCCACGGGTGAACACTGAAGCTTTCTTT

size: few
V: TRBV12-3/TRBV12-4
D: TRBD2
J: TRBJ2-5
CDR3: CASSLGLAVSEETQYF
DNA: TGTGCCAGCAGTTTAGGACTAGCGGTTTCGGAGGAGACCCAGTACTTC

size: .
V: TRBV6-5
D: TRBD1
J: TRBJ2-3
CDR3: CASSYGTASTDTQYF
DNA: TGTGCCAGCAGTTACGGGACAGCCAGCACAGATACGCAGTATTTT

size: .
V: TRBV7-9
D: .
J: TRBJ2-7
CDR3: CASSLFPSERFYEQYF
DNA: TGTGCCAGCAGCTTATTTCCCAGCGAAAGGTTCTACGAGCAGTACTTC

size: .
V: TRBV20-1
D: TRBD2
J: TRBJ2-7
CDR3: CSAKGSGGYTYEQYF
DNA: TGCAGTGCCAAAGGAAGCGGGGGATATACCTACGAGCAGTACTTC

size: few
V: TRBV18
D: .
J: TRBJ2-5
CDR3: CASSPNSKETQYF
DNA: TGTGCCAGCTCACCTAACAGTAAGGAGACCCAGTACTTC

size: .
V: TRBV20-1
D: .
J: TRBJ2-3
CDR3: CSAPGAAAADTQYF
DNA: TGCAGTGCTCCGGGGGCGGCGGCGGCAGATACGCAGTATTTT

size: .
V: TRBV5-1
D: TRBD2
J: TRBJ2-7
CDR3: CASKRREGHYEQYF
DNA: TGCGCCAGCAAACGGCGGGAGGGCCACTACGAGCAGTACTTC

size: .
V: TRBV30
D: .
J: TRBJ2-1
CDR3: CAWTTTYNEQFF
DNA: TGTGCCTGGACCACCACCTACAATGAGCAGTTCTTC

size: few
V: TRBV7-6
D: .
J: TRBJ1-6
CDR3: CASSLASLGDSPLHF
DNA: TGTGCCAGCAGCTTAGCCAGTCTCGGGGATTCACCCCTCCACTTT

size: .
V: TRBV30
D: .
J: TRBJ2-5
CDR3: CAWSGGLGATTQYF
DNA: TGTGCCTGGAGTGGGGGTCTTGGAGCCACAACCCAGTACTTC

size: few
V: TRBV4-3
D: .
J: TRBJ2-3
CDR3: CASSQAGADTQYF
DNA: TGCGCCAGCAGCCAAGCAGGCGCAGATACGCAGTATTTT

size: .
V: TRBV20-1
D: TRBD1
J: TRBJ2-2
CDR3: CSAREQGVKLFF
DNA: TGCAGTGCTAGAGAACAGGGGGTGAAGCTGTTTTTT

size: few
V: TRBV18
D: TRBD1
J: TRBJ2-3
CDR3: CASSARGQGNTDTQYF
DNA: TGTGCCAGCTCGGCTCGGGGACAGGGCAACACAGATACGCAGTATTTT

size: .
V: TRBV4-1
D: .
J: TRBJ1-6
CDR3: CASSQEKGIGSPLHF
DNA: TGCGCCAGCAGCCAAGAGAAGGGAATCGGGTCACCCCTCCACTTT

size: .
V: TRBV20-1
D: .
J: TRBJ1-2
CDR3: CSARDPTIRWPNYGYTF
DNA: TGCAGTGCTAGAGATCCAACGATCAGGTGGCCTAACTATGGCTACACCTTC